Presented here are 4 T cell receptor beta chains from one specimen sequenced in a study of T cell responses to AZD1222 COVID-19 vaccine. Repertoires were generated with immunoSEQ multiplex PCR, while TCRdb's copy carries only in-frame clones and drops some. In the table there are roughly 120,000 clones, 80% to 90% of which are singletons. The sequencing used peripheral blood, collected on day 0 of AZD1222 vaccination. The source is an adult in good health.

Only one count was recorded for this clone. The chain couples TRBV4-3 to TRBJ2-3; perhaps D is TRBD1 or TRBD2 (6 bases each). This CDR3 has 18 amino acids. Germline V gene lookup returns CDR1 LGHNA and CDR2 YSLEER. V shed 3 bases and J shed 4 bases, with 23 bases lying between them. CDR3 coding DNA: TGCGCCAGCAGCCACCCGTGGGGCGGCCAAGGGGGGCCAGATACGCAGTATTTT. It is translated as CASSHPWGGQGGPDTQYF.

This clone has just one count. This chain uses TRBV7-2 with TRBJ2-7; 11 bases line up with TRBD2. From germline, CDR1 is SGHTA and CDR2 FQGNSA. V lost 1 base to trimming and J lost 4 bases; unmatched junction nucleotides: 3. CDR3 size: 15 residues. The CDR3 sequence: CASSLVTSGAYEQYF. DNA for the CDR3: TGTGCCAGCAGCTTAGTGACTAGCGGGGCTTACGAGCAGTACTTC.

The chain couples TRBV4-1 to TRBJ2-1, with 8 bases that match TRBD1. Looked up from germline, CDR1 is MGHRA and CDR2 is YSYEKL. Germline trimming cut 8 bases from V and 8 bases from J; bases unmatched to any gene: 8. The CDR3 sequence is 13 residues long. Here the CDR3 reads CASQRTGRYEQFF. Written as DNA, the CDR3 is TGCGCCAGCCAAAGGACAGGGAGGTATGAGCAGTTCTTC.

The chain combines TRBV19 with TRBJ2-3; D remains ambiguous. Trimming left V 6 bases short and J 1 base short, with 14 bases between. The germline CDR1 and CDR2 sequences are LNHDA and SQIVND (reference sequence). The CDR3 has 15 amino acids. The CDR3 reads CASSLSVSGTDTQYF. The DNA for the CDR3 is TGTGCCAGTAGCCTATCCGTGAGCGGCACAGATACGCAGTATTTT.